The T cell receptor (beta chain) described here comes from a study of CD8+ T cells in alopecia areata. In each case, RNA was isolated and then reverse transcribed into cDNA as the sequencing template. The table came from immunoSEQ multiplex PCR; TCRdb's copy has only in-frame clones and leaves some out. This sample has some 99,000 clones; roughly 47% occur once, and the top ten carry around 0.8%. Study findings and constraints: Lesional scalp exceeded normal scalp in clonality, especially in alopecia totalis/universalis.

V lost 6 bases and J 4 bases, leaving 12 bases between the germline ends. The CDR3 covers 13 residues. The V gene's germline CDR1 is SQVTM and CDR2 ANQGSEA. This clone was counted a single time. Its antigen is currently unknown. Lesional scalp punch biopsies and peripheral blood were collected from alopecia areata patients. Using a FACSAria, the CD4+ and CD8+ T cells were sorted from the PBMCs. J is TRBJ2-2 and V is TRBV29-1; tentatively, D is TRBD1 (6 bases). The TCR comes from a human donor with alopecia areata. Specimen: CD4+ T cells sorted from blood. The CDR3 DNA sequence: TGCAGCGTCGGACAGACGGGCACCGGGGAGCTGTTTTTT. Protein product: CSVGQTGTGELFF.